This T cell receptor (beta chain) was identified in a study of shared T cell receptors in the human thymus. Clones were read by immunoSEQ multiplex PCR, and TCRdb kept only the in-frame ones, dropping some. This table holds approximately 580,000 clones, 75% to 85% found once. In germline, CDR1 is MRHNA, CDR2 SNTAGT. V was pared by 4 bases and J by 7 bases, with 9 bases of the junction left unmatched. This CDR3 has 16 residues. In addition, the sample was reused for a study of human thymus T cells. According to that study: Highly overlapping thymic repertoires among unrelated individuals were reported in related research.

The chain carries TRBV6-4 and TRBJ2-1; 11 bases map to TRBD2. The sample was thymocytes. The clonotype comes from a boy less than two years old with a congenital heart defect. The CDR3 region is CASSAKLAGAINEQFF. The CDR3 region has the DNA TGTGCCAGCAGTGCCAAACTAGCGGGAGCTATAAATGAGCAGTTCTTC.